This T cell receptor beta chain is from a study of blood T cell repertoires in COVID-19. The overall study: Material from acute and convalescent COVID-19 was sourced from the United States, Italy and Spain. The analysed material was cDNA or gDNA that came from T cells, B-cell-depleted T cells, or PBMCs.

The protocol was immunoSEQ multiplex PCR, while the TCRdb copy is restricted to in-frame clones and leaves out a portion. The repertoire has about 200,000 clones, around 83% of them found once; the top ten carry roughly 5%. This clone appeared a few times. With 7 bases clipped from V and 5 bases from J, the junction kept 9 bases outside the gene matches. Germline loops: CDR1 LGHNA, CDR2 YNFKEQ. CDR3 length: 14 amino acids. The sequence derives from a woman older than 75 with acute or convalescent COVID-19. Sequenced material: peripheral blood. The J gene is TRBJ1-2, the V gene TRBV4-2; 8 nucleotides match TRBD1. CDR3 coding DNA: TGTGCCAGCAACGCGGACAGGGAGGGGTATGGCTACACCTTC. Its protein product is CASNADREGYGYTF.